The 31 T cell receptor beta chains presented below share a single source sample, sequenced in a study of low-dose radiotherapy and immunotherapy resistance in tumors (dated by TCRdb to 2021 to 2024). Superscript III and a set of TRAV- and TRBV-specific primers were used to synthesize first-strand cDNA, so that both TCRalpha and TCRbeta chains were covered. TCRs were amplified with Phusion for around 18 PCR cycles using a constant-region primer together with the adapter attached to the V primers. TCRdb reran the public reads through fastp at Q25 and MiXCR, keeping productive beta chains. Duplicate CDR3 protein sequences are folded into a single record with the most common DNA and genes. Across this sample there are around 6,700 distinct CDR3 sequences, with around 71% seen only once. The ten largest account for 9.5% to 13% of the sample. These receptors all stem from a human donor with advanced metastatic prostate, ovarian, gallbladder or colorectal cancer (not recorded which). This table probably holds off-target reads from a library built for another chain.

V gene TRBV5-5 combines with J gene TRBJ2-1; 9 nucleotides line up with TRBD2. Germline V CDR1 and CDR2: SGHKS, YYEKEE (reference sequence). Losses at the gene ends were 0 bases for V and 7 bases for J; bases not matched to a gene: 5. The CDR3 runs to 15 residues. The CDR3, as DNA: TGTGCCAGCAGCTTGGAACTAGCGGGTAGGAATGAGCAGTTCTTC. This encodes CASSLELAGRNEQFF.

This chain uses TRBV6-6 with TRBJ2-3; 7 bases are shared with TRBD2. CDR3 length equals 16 residues. CDR1 and CDR2 (germline): MNHNY, SVGAGI (reference sequence). The J segment lost 3 bases and the V segment lost 4 bases, leaving 10 bases of the junction unmatched. CDR3 sequence: CASSFVVGRGTDTQYF. CDR3 sequence (DNA): TGTGCCAGCAGTTTCGTCGTTGGGCGGGGGACAGATACGCAGTATTTT.

V is TRBV4-2 and J is TRBJ2-7; 9 bases fit TRBD2. CDR3 length equals 15 residues. The junction had 5 bases not matched to a gene; V was cut back by 3 bases and J by 2 bases. Germline V gene lookup returns CDR1 LGHNA and CDR2 YNFKEQ. The CDR3 spells CASSQATSGTYEQYF. CDR3 DNA sequence: TGTGCCAGCAGCCAGGCGACTAGCGGTACCTACGAGCAGTACTTC.

The gene calls are TRBV2 and TRBJ1-2; D may be TRBD1 (6 bases). Trimming removed 8 bases from V and 8 bases from J, with 18 bases in between. Germline CDR1 and CDR2: SNHLY and FYNNEI. CDR3 length: 13 amino acids. CDR3 region: CASRTSGGVGYTF. The CDR3 DNA follows: TGTGCCAGCCGAACATCGGGGGGCGTCGGCTACACCTTC.

This sequence joins TRBV4-1 and TRBJ2-7; D is possibly TRBD1 (6 bases). Germline CDR1 reads MGHRA; CDR2 reads YSYEKL. The length of the CDR3 is 15 residues. V lost 4 bases to trimming and J lost 0 bases, with 13 bases between them. Here the CDR3 reads CASSLRTASSYEQYF. The CDR3 coding sequence is TGCGCCAGCAGCCTCCGGACAGCGAGCTCCTACGAGCAGTACTTC.

This clonotype has only a few counts. V and J are TRBV3-1 and TRBJ2-1; D is unresolved. The germline V and J ends were trimmed by 3 bases and 8 bases, with 14 bases remaining between them. The CDR3 contains 14 residues. Germline V lookup: CDR1 LGHDT, CDR2 YNNKEL (reference sequence). In nucleotides, the CDR3 is TGTGCCAGCAGCCACAGGTCTCTGCAGGATGAGCAGTTCTTC. This gives the protein CASSHRSLQDEQFF.

The rearrangement uses TRBV4-2 and TRBJ1-6; D perhaps matches TRBD1 (6 bases). V dropped 4 bases and J dropped 13 bases, with 14 bases sitting between them. The V gene's germline CDR1 is LGHNA and CDR2 YNFKEQ. This CDR3 has 13 amino acids. The CDR3 region is CASSLWGQGPLHF. CDR3 coding DNA: TGTGCCAGCAGCCTTTGGGGGCAGGGGCCCCTCCACTTT.

This clonotype was recorded a few times. The chain combines TRBV2 with TRBJ2-1; D uncertain. Germline V gene sequence: CDR1 SNHLY, CDR2 FYNNEI. The V end lost 4 bases, the J end lost 9 bases, and 13 bases lay between the germline ends. The CDR3 sequence is 13 residues long. This CDR3 reads CASSAARWSEQFF. The DNA for the CDR3 is TGTGCCAGCAGTGCCGCCAGATGGTCTGAGCAGTTCTTC. The full variable domain, in which reference TRBV2 and TRBJ2-1 provide the parts outside the CDR3, is EPEVTQTPSHQVTQMGQEVILRCVPISNHLYFYWYRQILGQKVEFLVSFYNNEISEKSEIFDDQFSVERPDGSNFTLKIRSTKLEDSAMYFCASSAARWSEQFFGPGTRLTVL.

The J gene is TRBJ2-2, the V gene TRBV5-1; D possibly corresponds to TRBD2 (6 bases). CDR1 SGHRS and CDR2 YFSETQ come from the germline V gene. The CDR3 runs to 15 residues. Trimming left V 0 bases short and J 1 base short, with 7 bases between. The CDR3 loop is CASSLGGKNTGELFF. The CDR3, as DNA: TGCGCCAGCAGCTTGGGCGGGAAGAACACCGGGGAGCTGTTTTTT.

V is TRBV5-1 and J is TRBJ1-1; maybe TRBD1 (6 bases). The CDR3 sequence is 15 residues long. V was cut by 4 bases and J by 2 bases, with 15 bases left in between. CDR1 SGHRS and CDR2 YFSETQ come from the germline V gene. The CDR3 DNA reads TGCGCCAGCAGCCTGGACAGCCAGTCTAACACTGAAGCTTTCTTT. Its translation is CASSLDSQSNTEAFF.

J is TRBJ1-1 and V is TRBV28, with TRBD1 as a possible D gene (5 bases). The CDR3 has 14 amino acids. The germline CDR1 and CDR2 sequences are MDHEN and SYDVKM. Trimming pared 6 bases from V and 11 bases from J, leaving 22 bases between. The CDR3 region is CASSQNREGPWAFF. In nucleotides, the CDR3 is TGTGCCAGCAGCCAAAACCGTGAGGGGCCTTGGGCTTTCTTT.

The rearrangement joins TRBV6-2 or TRBV6-3 to TRBJ1-2; D remains ambiguous. The CDR3 covers 12 residues. The germline V gene has CDR1 MNHEY and CDR2 SVGEGT. The V end was cut by 7 bases, the J end by 6 bases, with 12 bases between. The CDR3 protein is CASKNRRDGYTF. DNA for the CDR3: TGTGCCAGCAAAAATAGAAGGGATGGCTACACCTTC.

The table lists this clonotype with a few counts. The chain is built from TRBV5-6 and TRBJ2-2; D not certain. Germline CDR1 reads SGHDT; CDR2 reads YYEEEE. This CDR3 region has 15 residues. The V end lost 4 bases, the J end lost 0 bases, and 10 bases lay between the germline ends. The CDR3 loop is CASSRDISNTGELFF. In nucleotides, the CDR3 is TGTGCCAGCAGCAGAGACATATCGAACACCGGGGAGCTGTTTTTT.

In DNA form, the CDR3 reads TGTGCCATCAGTAATACGAACACTGAAGCTTTCTTT. This sequence encodes CAISNTNTEAFF. The chain uses TRBV10-3 and TRBJ1-1; no definite D call. From germline, CDR1 is ENHRY and CDR2 SYGVKD. This CDR3 region has 12 residues. V was cut by 5 bases and J by 1 base, with 5 bases left in between.

This clonotype has just a few counts. The V and J genes are TRBV18 and TRBJ2-1, with D possibly being TRBD1 (6 bases). The ends were cut back, 1 base at V and 0 bases at J, with 13 bases in the middle. The CDR3 contains 17 residues. Germline lookup yields CDR1 KGHSH and CDR2 LQKENI. The CDR3, as DNA: TGTGCCAGCTCACCACTTTTCACAGGGAGCTCCTACAATGAGCAGTTCTTC. Its protein product is CASSPLFTGSSYNEQFF.

The chain is built from TRBV12-3 or TRBV12-4 and TRBJ1-2; 10 bases are shared with TRBD1. The CDR3 spans 13 residues. The V gene end was trimmed by 3 bases and the J gene end by 7 bases; junction bases not matched to a gene: 2. The DNA for the CDR3 is TGTGCCAGCAGTTTGACAGGGGGCTCTGGCTACACCTTC. Protein sequence: CASSLTGGSGYTF.

This clonotype was seen a single time. The J gene is TRBJ1-1, the V gene TRBV5-1; D is uncertain. This CDR3 comprises 13 residues. Per the germline V gene, CDR1 is SGHRS and CDR2 is YFSETQ. The V end was cut by 1 base, the J end by 4 bases, with 8 bases between. This CDR3 is CASSLHSGTEAFF. CDR3 DNA sequence: TGCGCCAGCAGCTTGCACAGCGGCACTGAAGCTTTCTTT.

This chain connects TRBV5-1 to TRBJ2-1; possible D gene TRBD1, 6 bases. Germline loops: CDR1 SGHRS, CDR2 YFSETQ. V lost 5 bases and J lost 0, with 12 bases in between. The CDR3 is 15 residues long. The CDR3 region is CASSYGQSSYNEQFF. For the CDR3, the DNA is TGCGCCAGCAGTTACGGACAGAGCTCCTACAATGAGCAGTTCTTC.

J is TRBJ2-1 and V is TRBV7-6; tentative D call: TRBD1 (5 bases). Per the germline V gene, CDR1 is SGHVS and CDR2 is FNYEAQ. Trimming pared 3 bases from V and 2 bases from J, leaving 14 bases between. The CDR3 contains 16 residues. CDR3 residues: CASSFRQSTPYNEQFF. CDR3 sequence (DNA): TGTGCCAGCAGCTTTCGACAGAGTACTCCCTACAATGAGCAGTTCTTC.

The CDR3 coding sequence is TGTGCCAGCAACACGGGACTAGCAACAGATACGCAGTATTTT. Translating gives CASNTGLATDTQYF. The V call is TRBV4-2, the J call TRBJ2-3, with 9 positions matching TRBD2. V was clipped by 7 bases and J by 3 bases; unmatched bases: 5. Germline values: CDR1 LGHNA, CDR2 YNFKEQ. This CDR3 is 14 amino acids long.

This clonotype was seen a handful of times. V and J are TRBV28 and TRBJ1-4; no clear D. V was clipped by 7 bases and J by 7 bases, with 13 bases between them. Looked up from germline, CDR1 is MDHEN and CDR2 is SYDVKM. The CDR3 covers 13 residues. The CDR3 nucleotides are TGTGCCAGCACCCTAGGATTTGGTGAAAAACTGTTTTTT. This translates into CASTLGFGEKLFF.

V is TRBV12-3 or TRBV12-4 and J is TRBJ1-1, with D unresolved. With 1 base removed from V and 1 base from J, the gap between germline ends came to 10 bases. The CDR3 consists of 15 residues. In nucleotides, the CDR3 is TGTGCCAGCAGTTTAGTCGGCACATCGAACACTGAAGCTTTCTTT. It is translated as CASSLVGTSNTEAFF.

V is TRBV5-5 and J is TRBJ2-1; D is unclear. The germline V gene encodes CDR1 SGHKS and CDR2 YYEKEE (reference sequence). V was shortened by 0 bases and J by 7 bases, with 8 bases between the two germline ends. The length of the CDR3 is 13 residues. As DNA, the CDR3 is TGTGCCAGCAGCTTGGAGTTTGGGAATGAGCAGTTCTTC. Translation: CASSLEFGNEQFF.

The chain recombines TRBV29-1 with TRBJ2-2; D might be TRBD2 (7 bases). CDR3 length equals 12 residues. The germline V and J ends were trimmed by 6 bases and 7 bases, with 12 bases remaining between them. Looked up from germline, CDR1 is SQVTM and CDR2 is ANQGSEA. CDR3 loop: CSVGGHSGELFF. The CDR3 bases are TGCAGCGTCGGGGGGCATAGCGGGGAGCTGTTTTTT.

This clonotype occurred a few times. The rearrangement joins TRBV28 to TRBJ2-7; a possible D gene is TRBD1 (5 bases). Looked up from germline, CDR1 is MDHEN and CDR2 is SYDVKM. The CDR3 runs 15 residues. V gave up 4 bases and J gave up 3 bases, with 16 bases separating them. CDR3 sequence: CASSSPSPGNYEQYF. As DNA, the CDR3 is TGTGCCAGCAGTTCCCCATCCCCAGGGAACTACGAGCAGTACTTC.

This clonotype was counted a single time. The chain links TRBV2 to TRBJ2-1, with TRBD1 matching over 7 bases. There are 12 residues in the CDR3. Per the germline V gene, CDR1 is SNHLY and CDR2 is FYNNEI. Trimming cost V 1 base and J 16 bases; bases outside gene matches: 7. CDR3 sequence reads: CASSEGVQGNFF. In DNA, the CDR3 is TGTGCCAGCAGTGAAGGAGTACAGGGGAATTTCTTC.

This clonotype was seen a single time. The rearrangement joins TRBV4-3 to TRBJ2-7; TRBD1 matches 7 bases. There are 16 residues in the CDR3. Trimming cost V 0 bases and J 5 bases; bases outside gene matches: 10. CDR1 and CDR2 from the germline V gene are LGHNA and YSLEER. The CDR3 region is CASSQDPLGGRNEQYF. For the CDR3, the DNA is TGCGCCAGCAGCCAAGATCCCCTAGGGGGCAGGAACGAGCAGTACTTC.

J is TRBJ1-3 and V is TRBV28, with D possibly TRBD1 on 5 matching bases. The CDR3 runs to 16 residues. V lost 6 bases, J lost 2 bases, and 17 bases lay in between. The germline V gene has CDR1 MDHEN and CDR2 SYDVKM. CDR3 nucleotides: TGTGCCAGCAGGGGACCCACTAGATGGGCTGGAAACACCATATATTTT. Protein product: CASRGPTRWAGNTIYF.

The V gene is TRBV19, the J gene TRBJ1-1; perhaps TRBD1 as D (5 bases). V gave up 8 bases and J gave up 0 bases, with 10 bases separating them. Germline V gives CDR1 LNHDA, CDR2 SQIVND (reference sequence). The CDR3 length is 13 residues. In nucleotides, the CDR3 is TGTGCCAGTCGGACGACAGTGAACACTGAAGCTTTCTTT. The encoded protein is CASRTTVNTEAFF. The variable domain in full, with the rest retrieved from reference TRBV19 and TRBJ1-1, is DGGITQSPKYLFRKEGQNVTLSCEQNLNHDAMYWYRQDPGQGLRLIYYSQIVNDFQKGDIAEGYSVSREKKESFPLTVTSAQKNPTAFYLCASRTTVNTEAFFGQGTRLTVV.

V is TRBV5-1 and J is TRBJ2-4; perhaps TRBD2 as D (5 bases). The CDR3 length is 16 residues. Germline V gene data show CDR1 as SGHRS and CDR2 as YFSETQ. V lost 4 bases, J lost 3 bases, and 17 bases lay in between. The CDR3: CASSAGIDDGKNIQYF. The CDR3, as DNA: TGCGCCAGCAGCGCCGGGATTGATGACGGCAAAAACATTCAGTACTTC. Together with reference TRBV5-1 and TRBJ2-4, the CDR3 gives the full variable domain: KAGVTQTPRYLIKTRGQQVTLSCSPISGHRSVSWYQQTPGQGLQFLFEYFSETQRNKGNFPGRFSGRQFSNSRSEMNVSTLELGDSALYLCASSAGIDDGKNIQYFGAGTRLSVL.

The chain is built from TRBV4-2 and TRBJ2-1, with 9 nucleotides matching TRBD2. This CDR3 comprises 16 residues. Germline CDR1 LGHNA, CDR2 YNFKEQ. V shed 4 bases, J shed 6 bases, and the junction held 10 bases outside the gene matches. As DNA, the CDR3 is TGTGCCAGCAGCCCTACTCATAGCGGGAGTCGCAATGAGCAGTTCTTC. Translating gives CASSPTHSGSRNEQFF.